This T cell receptor beta chain comes out of a study of blood T cell repertoires in COVID-19. The CDR3 spans 14 residues. Germline-derived CDR1 and CDR2 are SGHNT and YENEEA. V was shortened by 3 bases and J by 2 bases, with 10 bases between the two germline ends. Method: immunoSEQ multiplex PCR; TCRdb's copy keeps in-frame clones and lacks some. The data show around 250,000 clones, approximately 92% seen once. The source material was peripheral blood. This TCR was recovered from a woman between 40 and 55 years old who had recovered from COVID-19. The chain employs TRBV11-3 and TRBJ2-5, with D hard to call. The CDR3 DNA is TGTGCCAGCAGCTTGCTTGGGCTACAAGAGACCCAGTACTTC. Amino acids: CASSLLGLQETQYF.